This TCR beta chain was sequenced during a study of blood T cell repertoires in COVID-19. Across the whole study: T cells, B-cell-depleted T cells, or PBMCs supplied cDNA or gDNA.

Measured with immunoSEQ multiplex PCR; TCRdb has only the in-frame clones, and not every one. The sample carries fewer than 250,000 clones, 86% recorded once. After removal of 5 bases from V and 1 base from J, the junction contained 6 bases not matched to a gene. The CDR3 consists of 15 residues. Germline CDR1 reads SGHTA; CDR2 reads FQGTGA. The specimen was PBMCs or T cells enriched from blood (not recorded which). This chain links TRBV7-3 with TRBJ2-3; 7 nucleotides match TRBD2. The origin of this receptor is a woman aged 45-59 years who had recovered from COVID-19. CDR3 amino acids: CASSPGLGGTDTQYF. For the CDR3, the DNA is TGTGCCAGCAGCCCTGGACTAGGGGGCACAGATACGCAGTATTTT.